These 24 T cell receptor beta chains came from one sample sequenced in a study of identical twins. In TCRdb, the 5' RACE reads were re-called with MiXCR into one record per CDR3 protein. This table holds about 530,000 distinct CDR3 sequences, about a fifth found once. These sequences were also reported in another study, on yellow fever vaccine responses in identical twins.

Sequencing used CD4+ T cells sorted from blood. These receptors all come from a young woman in good health.

The rearrangement uses TRBV11-2 and TRBJ2-1; D perhaps matches TRBD2 (5 bases). Trimming took off 5 bases at V and 7 bases at J, with 15 bases between the two ends. Germline assignment: CDR1 SGHAT and CDR2 FQNNGV. This CDR3 has 14 residues. The CDR3 spells CASSLDGISNEQFF. The CDR3 DNA reads as TGTGCCAGCAGCCTCGACGGGATTTCTAATGAGCAGTTCTTC. Looking up the rest from reference TRBV11-2 and TRBJ2-1 gives the full variable domain: EAGVAQSPRYKIIEKRQSVAFWCNPISGHATLYWYQQILGQGPKLLIQFQNNGVVDDSQLPKDRFSAERLKGVDSTLKIQPAKLEDSAVYLCASSLDGISNEQFFGPGTRLTVL.

The V gene is TRBV10-3, the J gene TRBJ1-2, with no clear D. The germline V gene has CDR1 ENHRY and CDR2 SYGVKD. Trimming pared 0 bases from V and 1 base from J, leaving 6 bases between. The CDR3 is made up of 14 amino acids. The CDR3 DNA follows: TGTGCCATCAGTGAGTCGCAGTTTAACTATGGCTACACCTTC. As protein: CAISESQFNYGYTF.

The J gene is TRBJ2-7, the V gene TRBV12-3 or TRBV12-4; 7 nucleotides match TRBD1. The CDR3 loop spans 16 amino acids. Trimming removed 4 bases from V and 2 bases from J; junction bases left unmatched: 11. CDR3 nucleotides: TGTGCCAGCAGTTCATCCCGGGGACAGAAAACCTACGAGCAGTACTTC. The encoded protein is CASSSSRGQKTYEQYF.

This chain connects TRBV20-1 to TRBJ2-1, with D unresolved. Germline-derived CDR1 and CDR2 are DFQATT and SNEGSKA (reference sequence). This CDR3 is built from 12 residues. V shed 2 bases and J shed 12 bases, with 14 bases lying between them. The CDR3 DNA sequence: TGCAGTGCTAGAATGTCTTCAGAGATGCAGTTCTTC. Translation gives CSARMSSEMQFF.

This clonotype was picked up a small number of times. In DNA, the CDR3 is TGTGCCAGCAGTCGTAGCGGGGGGGCCTCCTACGAGCAGTACGTC. This gives the protein CASSRSGGASYEQYV. The chain employs TRBV7-2 and TRBJ2-7; TRBD2 matches 11 bases. The length of the CDR3 is 15 residues. V dropped 6 bases and J dropped 0; count of bases not matched to a gene: 4. Germline assignment: CDR1 SGHTA and CDR2 FQGNSA.

This clonotype has more than one count but fewer than ten. The chain has TRBV3-1 and TRBJ2-5; D uncertain. V lost 1 base and J lost 7, with 10 bases in between. The germline CDR1 and CDR2 sequences are LGHDT and YNNKEL (reference sequence). The CDR3 is 13 amino acids. CDR3 amino acids: CASSQGLLGTQYF. CDR3 nucleotide sequence: TGTGCCAGCAGCCAAGGACTTCTGGGGACCCAGTACTTC.

At least ten counts were recorded for this clonotype. The chain combines TRBV20-1 with TRBJ2-7, with D perhaps TRBD1 (6 bases). V was clipped by 3 bases and J by 4 bases, with 10 bases between them. Germline CDR1 DFQATT, CDR2 SNEGSKA (reference sequence). The CDR3 covers 12 residues. CDR3 nucleotides: TGCAGTGCTAGGGGCGACAGGTACGAGCAGTACGTC. It specifies CSARGDRYEQYV.

The chain has TRBV7-9 and TRBJ2-7; D unclear. Germline V CDR1 and CDR2: SEHNR, FQNEAQ (reference sequence). CDR3 length equals 14 residues. With 1 base removed from V and 3 bases from J, the gap between germline ends came to 10 bases. CDR3 residues: CASSLEARNYEQYF. The CDR3 DNA reads TGTGCCAGCAGCTTAGAAGCAAGAAACTACGAGCAGTACTTC.

This clonotype was counted between two and nine times. This sequence joins TRBV24-1 and TRBJ2-1; 14 positions match TRBD2. This CDR3 region has 20 residues. Germline-derived CDR1 and CDR2 are KGHDR and SFDVKD. The junction had 7 bases not matched to a gene; V was cut back by 1 base and J by 0 bases. CDR3 DNA sequence: TGTGCCACCAGTGATTTTCCGGGACTAGCGGGGGCGAGCTCCTACAATGAGCAGTTCTTC. Translating gives CATSDFPGLAGASSYNEQFF.

This clonotype was picked up a small number of times. The chain couples TRBV3-1 to TRBJ2-6; D perhaps matches TRBD1 (6 bases). This CDR3 is built from 20 residues. Germline assignment: CDR1 LGHDT and CDR2 YNNKEL (reference sequence). Trimming stripped 0 bases from V and 2 bases from J, with 20 bases between. The CDR3 DNA reads as TGTGCCAGCAGCCAAGACGTTTTAGGGGGTATCCTAACTGGGGCCAACGTCCTGACTTTC. It specifies CASSQDVLGGILTGANVLTF. Full variable domain (outside the CDR3, taken from reference TRBV3-1 and TRBJ2-6): DTAVSQTPKYLVTQMGNDKSIKCEQNLGHDTMYWYKQDSKKFLKIMFSYNNKELIINETVPNRFSPKSPDKAHLNLHINSLELGDSAVYFCASSQDVLGGILTGANVLTFGAGSRLTVL.

This clonotype has only a few counts. The rearrangement uses TRBV28 and TRBJ2-7; D may correspond to TRBD1 or TRBD2 (5 bases each). The CDR3 is 15 residues long. V lost 6 bases, J lost 6 bases, and 21 bases lay in between. The germline V gene has CDR1 MDHEN and CDR2 SYDVKM. Here the CDR3 reads CASRRGGGSLREQYF. Written as DNA, the CDR3 is TGTGCCAGCAGACGTGGTGGGGGTAGCCTCCGCGAGCAGTACTTC.

This clonotype was detected a few times. V gene TRBV15 combines with J gene TRBJ2-7; D ambiguous. CDR3 size: 15 residues. V dropped 1 base and J dropped 3 bases, with 13 bases sitting between them. CDR1 and CDR2 from the germline V gene are LNHNV and YYDKDF (reference sequence). The CDR3: CATSRVPDRNYEQYV. CDR3 coding DNA: TGTGCCACCAGCAGAGTCCCGGACCGAAACTACGAGCAGTACGTC.

This clonotype has at least ten counts. The chain combines TRBV5-1 with TRBJ2-7; D unclear. V lost 4 bases, J lost 2 bases, and 13 bases lay in between. The CDR3 contains 14 residues. The germline V gene encodes CDR1 SGHRS and CDR2 YFSETQ. The CDR3 DNA follows: TGCGCCAGCAGCCCTACCGGGTCTACCTACGAGCAGTACTTC. Its protein is CASSPTGSTYEQYF.

J is TRBJ2-2 and V is TRBV29-1; TRBD1 agrees at 9 bases. The CDR3 runs to 15 residues. The V gene's germline CDR1 is SQVTM and CDR2 ANQGSEA. With V trimmed by 7 bases and J by 5 bases, 11 bases remained unmatched. Here the CDR3 reads CSARLGTGWTGELFF. CDR3 nucleotides: TGCAGCGCCCGCCTTGGGACAGGGTGGACCGGGGAGCTGTTTTTT.

This clonotype was seen once. This chain links TRBV27 with TRBJ1-3; tentative D call: TRBD1 (6 bases). The CDR3 totals 16 residues. V was shortened by 2 bases and J by 8 bases, with 19 bases between the two germline ends. Germline-derived CDR1 and CDR2 are MNHEY and SMNVEV (reference sequence). In nucleotides, the CDR3 is TGTGCCAGCAGTTTAAGTCCAGGGACAACGGCAGACACCATATATTTT. This encodes CASSLSPGTTADTIYF.

This clonotype showed up just a few times. The chain joins TRBV29-1 to TRBJ1-5; tentatively, D is TRBD1 (6 bases). The CDR3 consists of 13 residues. Between the trimmed V and J ends, which lost 5 bases and 3 bases, there was a span of 11 bases. Germline assignment: CDR1 SQVTM and CDR2 ANQGSEA. The CDR3 here is CSVKGGNNQPQHF. Written as DNA, the CDR3 is TGCAGCGTTAAGGGGGGGAACAATCAGCCCCAGCATTTT.

The DNA for the CDR3 is TGCAGTGCTAGAGATCGGGTGTCTAGCGGAGCGGACACCGGGGAGCTGTTTTTT. Encoded protein: CSARDRVSSGADTGELFF. The rearrangement uses TRBV20-1 and TRBJ2-2, with TRBD2 matching 7 bases. V gave up 0 bases and J gave up 3 bases; unmatched junction bases: 13. This CDR3 spans 18 amino acids. Germline CDR1 is DFQATT and CDR2 is SNEGSKA (reference sequence).

This rearrangement joins TRBV7-8 to TRBJ2-7, with D possibly TRBD1 on 6 matching bases. The CDR3 extends over 15 amino acids. V was trimmed by 5 bases and J by 3 bases, leaving 17 bases between them. Germline CDR1 and CDR2: SGHVS and FQNEAQ. CDR3 in amino acids: CASSTTPDRSYEQYF. For the CDR3, the DNA is TGTGCCAGCAGCACAACTCCCGACAGGAGCTACGAGCAGTACTTC.

This clonotype has just a few counts. The chain is built from TRBV12-3 or TRBV12-4 and TRBJ2-7; 9 bases agree with TRBD2. V lost 3 bases, J lost 2 bases, and 5 bases stayed unmatched. This CDR3 is 15 amino acids long. The CDR3 loop is CASSFPAGGAYEQYF. For the CDR3, the DNA is TGTGCCAGCAGTTTCCCGGCGGGAGGGGCCTACGAGCAGTACTTC.

There are a few counts of this clonotype. This chain connects TRBV12-3 or TRBV12-4 to TRBJ1-5; 7 bases are a match to TRBD1. CDR3 length equals 15 residues. The V gene end was trimmed by 6 bases and the J gene end by 2 bases; junction bases not matched to a gene: 7. Written as DNA, the CDR3 is TGTGCCAGCAGAACGGGACAGAGTGGCAATCAGCCCCAGCATTTT. Encoded protein: CASRTGQSGNQPQHF.

Here the CDR3 DNA reads TGTGCCAGCAGCTCAGGACAGAAAATCTACAATGAGCAGTTCTTC. Translation gives CASSSGQKIYNEQFF. The chain joins TRBV7-9 to TRBJ2-1, with D possibly matching TRBD1 (6 bases). CDR1 is SEHNR and CDR2 is FQNEAQ in the germline V gene (reference sequence). CDR3 length equals 15 residues. V lost 4 bases and J 3 bases, leaving 13 bases between the germline ends.

The V and J genes are TRBV3-1 and TRBJ2-4, with 7 bases fitting TRBD2. This CDR3 has 12 residues. The V gene's germline CDR1 is LGHDT and CDR2 YNNKEL (reference sequence). V lost 6 bases and J lost 16; bases outside the gene matches: 12. The CDR3 spells CASRRSGTKLYF. CDR3 DNA sequence: TGTGCCAGCAGGCGATCCGGGACTAAATTATACTTC.

This clonotype was detected many times. This chain joins TRBV6-2 or TRBV6-3 and TRBJ2-1; the D gene is possibly TRBD2 (5 bases). This CDR3 comprises 15 residues. V dropped 8 bases and J dropped 6 bases, with 20 bases sitting between them. The germline V gene has CDR1 MNHEY and CDR2 SVGEGT. Written as DNA, the CDR3 is TGTGCCAGCCACGCAGGAGAGACTACCCTCAATGAGCAGTTCTTC. It codes for CASHAGETTLNEQFF.

The genes are TRBV9 and TRBJ2-2; 7 bases are a match to TRBD2. Germline V CDR1 and CDR2: SGDLS, YYNGEE. The CDR3 consists of 17 residues. The J segment lost 2 bases and the V segment lost 0 bases, leaving 7 bases of the junction unmatched. Here the CDR3 reads CASSVGVGTINTGELFF. The CDR3 DNA reads TGTGCCAGCAGCGTAGGGGTAGGGACTATCAACACCGGGGAGCTGTTTTTT.